What follows is one T cell receptor (beta chain) and its context. TCRdb keeps only in-frame clones here, not all; method: immunoSEQ multiplex PCR. The table lists more than 100,000 clones, 85% to 90% of them singletons. This sample was included in a study of T cell responses to AZD1222 COVID-19 vaccine. This specimen consisted of peripheral blood, obtained on day 0 of AZD1222 vaccination. This sequence originates from an adult in good health.

CDR3 loop: CASSQGGNYGYTF. In DNA, the CDR3 is TGCGCCAGCAGCCAAGGAGGGAACTATGGCTACACCTTC. The V and J genes are TRBV4-3 and TRBJ1-2; D not resolved. The CDR3 spans 13 residues. The germline V and J ends were trimmed by 1 base and 2 bases, with 5 bases remaining between them. Germline V gene data show CDR1 as LGHNA and CDR2 as YSLEER.